The 23 T cell receptor beta chains below were found in one sample sequenced in a study of regulatory T cells in long-lasting Graves disease. The time point: persistent/refractory GD, antithyroid drugs over 5 years with positive TRAb. Scientists built the TCR library using RNA that was extracted from PBMCs. Investigators prepared the TCR beta libraries by applying iRepertoire HTBI primers and Arm-PCR of CDR3 regions. MiXCR, run by TCRdb on the multiplex PCR reads, gives a single entry per CDR3 protein. The sample contains about 470,000 distinct CDR3 sequences, about a fifth of which appear only once. Sequenced here: peripheral blood mononuclear cells (PBMCs), sampled when the disease was refractory, from a patient treated with antithyroid drugs. The receptors shown here come from a female donor with Graves disease.

This clonotype was detected many times. The chain combines TRBV28 with TRBJ2-5; 9 nucleotides line up with TRBD1. The CDR3 is 17 residues long. Germline V lookup: CDR1 MDHEN, CDR2 SYDVKM. The trim removed 0 bases at V and 2 bases at J, leaving 7 bases unmatched. The CDR3 loop reads CASSLWRLGQGQETQYF. The CDR3, as DNA: TGTGCCAGCAGTTTATGGCGGCTGGGACAGGGACAAGAGACCCAGTACTTC.

The V gene is TRBV20-1, the J gene TRBJ2-7; TRBD2 might be the D (5 bases). Germline CDR1 DFQATT, CDR2 SNEGSKA (reference sequence). Trimming cost V 2 bases and J 4 bases, with 9 bases left between them. The CDR3 spans 12 residues. DNA for the CDR3: TGCAGTGCTAGAAAAACGGGATACGAGCAGTACTTC. Translated: CSARKTGYEQYF.

About this clonotype itself: The CDR3 ends on some other residue instead of the conserved phenylalanine or tryptophan, so this is likely a read error. The rearrangement joins TRBV15 to TRBJ2-5, with D unclear. Germline lookup yields CDR1 LNHNV and CDR2 YYDKDF (reference sequence). The CDR3 spans 14 residues. The V and J ends lost 3 bases and 0 bases respectively, with 8 bases between them. Written as DNA, the CDR3 is TGTGCCACCAGCAGGATTACGTACCAAGAGACCCAGTACTCC. Translating it yields CATSRITYQETQYS.

This sequence joins TRBV30 and TRBJ2-7; no reliable D call. The CDR3 is 11 residues long. Trimming took off 3 bases at V and 3 bases at J, with 6 bases between the two ends. Looked up from germline, CDR1 is GTSNPN and CDR2 is SVGIG (reference sequence). The CDR3 region is CAWRVIYEQYF. CDR3 coding DNA: TGTGCCTGGAGGGTCATCTACGAGCAGTACTTC. Based on the CDR3 plus reference TRBV30 and TRBJ2-7, the full variable domain is SQTIHQWPATLVQPVGSPLSLECTVEGTSNPNLYWYRQAAGRGLQLLFYSVGIGQISSEVPQNLSASRPQDRQFILSSKKLLLSDSGFYLCAWRVIYEQYFGPGTRLTVT.

This clonotype was picked up many times. CDR3 DNA sequence: TGTGCCAGCAGTCCCCCGGGGAACTATGGCTACACCTTC. Its translation is CASSPPGNYGYTF. V gene TRBV6-2 or TRBV6-3 combines with J gene TRBJ1-2; unclear D gene. The V gene's germline CDR1 is MNHEY and CDR2 SVGEGT. Trimming shortened V by 5 bases and J by 2 bases, and 9 bases separated the two germline ends. This CDR3 spans 13 amino acids.

This sequence joins TRBV7-2 and TRBJ2-3, with 7 bases lining up with TRBD2. In germline, CDR1 is SGHTA, CDR2 FQGNSA. The CDR3 length is 12 residues. With V trimmed by 2 bases and J by 9 bases, 2 bases remained unmatched. CDR3 in DNA: TGTGCCAGCAGCTTAACTAGCGCGACGCAGTATTTT. Its protein is CASSLTSATQYF.

J is TRBJ2-5 and V is TRBV6-2 or TRBV6-3, with D perhaps given as TRBD1 or TRBD2 (5 bases each). CDR1 and CDR2 (germline): MNHEY, SVGEGT. The CDR3 is 11 residues long. V gave up 2 bases and J gave up 8 bases, with 6 bases separating them. CDR3 loop: CASSYGGTQYF. CDR3 in DNA: TGTGCCAGCAGTTACGGGGGAACCCAGTACTTC.

This clonotype showed up just a few times. An end of the junction differs from the germline gene, which may be a read error. The rearrangement uses TRBV28 and TRBJ2-4; D uncertain. Germline V gives CDR1 MDHEN, CDR2 SYDVKM. The CDR3 has 11 amino acids. CDR3 sequence reads: CASSNPAEPSF. The DNA for the CDR3 is TGTGCCAGCAGCAACCCCGCGGAGCCTTCCTTC.

This clonotype was counted a few times. This rearrangement joins TRBV19 to TRBJ2-1, with D hard to call. V lost 5 bases and J lost 5, with 13 bases in between. CDR3 length: 14 residues. Germline assignment: CDR1 LNHDA and CDR2 SQIVND (reference sequence). The CDR3: CASSPDGRNNEQFF. The CDR3 DNA is TGTGCCAGTAGTCCGGACGGCAGAAACAATGAGCAGTTCTTC.

This clonotype was found once. A single base separates this from a much larger clone, so it may be a read error. The V gene is TRBV5-5, the J gene TRBJ1-1, with 9 bases fitting TRBD1. Germline loops: CDR1 SGHKS, CDR2 YYEKEE (reference sequence). CDR3 length: 17 residues. CDR3 DNA sequence: TGTGCCAGCCGGCAGGGACAGGGAGTACTAGTTCACACTGAAGCTTGCTTT. This codes for CASRQGQGVLVHTEACF.

Comment on this clonotype: A much larger clonotype is one base distant, so this may be a read error. The chain has TRBV3-1 and TRBJ2-7, with no clear D. This CDR3 contains 14 residues. Germline V gives CDR1 LGHDT, CDR2 YNNKEL (reference sequence). The chain's CDR3 is CASSHGFSSYGQYF. The DNA of the CDR3 is TGTGCCAGCAGCCACGGTTTCAGCTCCTACGGGCAGTACTTC.

The chain has TRBV27 and TRBJ2-3, with TRBD1 matching 9 bases. This CDR3 is 15 amino acids long. From germline, CDR1 is MNHEY and CDR2 SMNVEV (reference sequence). Trimming removed 2 bases from V and 6 bases from J; junction bases left unmatched: 6. The CDR3 sequence is CASSLTGQGFDTQYF. The DNA of the CDR3 is TGTGCCAGCAGTTTAACTGGACAGGGGTTCGATACGCAGTATTTT.

This clonotype was picked up many times. The V and J genes are TRBV28 and TRBJ1-4, with 8 positions matching TRBD1. This CDR3 contains 15 residues. Germline assignment: CDR1 MDHEN and CDR2 SYDVKM. Trimming removed 6 bases from V and 8 bases from J; junction bases left unmatched: 11. This CDR3 is CASRTPGQGGEKLFF. Here the CDR3 DNA reads TGTGCCAGCAGAACTCCAGGACAGGGAGGGGAAAAACTGTTTTTT.

In regard to this clonotype: The conserved final phenylalanine or tryptophan is absent from the CDR3, which likely points to a read error. The DNA is omitted, as the CDR3 cannot be located on it reliably, and the CDR3 follows TCRdb's listing. The gene calls are TRBV3-2 and TRBJ1-1; TRBD1, the D gene given by the table, was not confirmed from the DNA. TRBV3-2 is a recognized pseudogene. The CDR3 spans 17 amino acids, including both terminal residues. CDR3 sequence: CASSLNFTGPMNTEAFL.

This sequence joins TRBV28 and TRBJ2-5, with a tentative D call TRBD1 (5 bases). The CDR3 runs to 15 residues. V lost 5 bases, J lost 5 bases, and 18 bases lay in between. Germline CDR1 MDHEN, CDR2 SYDVKM. CDR3 region: CASSRDQGKVETQYF. CDR3 sequence (DNA): TGTGCCAGCAGTAGAGACCAGGGTAAAGTGGAGACCCAGTACTTC.

This clonotype was detected only a few times. The chain couples TRBV15 to TRBJ2-3, with TRBD1 matching 8 bases. Germline V lookup: CDR1 LNHNV, CDR2 YYDKDF (reference sequence). The CDR3 is made up of 15 amino acids. J lost 2 bases, V lost 3 bases, and 4 bases had no gene match. The CDR3 DNA sequence: TGTGCCACCAGCAGCGGACAGGGCGCCACAGATACGCAGTATTTT. Its protein product is CATSSGQGATDTQYF.

This clonotype has at least ten counts. The chain joins TRBV7-6 to TRBJ2-7, with 10 bases that match TRBD2. The CDR3 is 15 amino acids. Germline V gives CDR1 SGHVS, CDR2 FNYEAQ. The trim removed 3 bases at V and 3 bases at J, leaving 5 bases unmatched. The CDR3 protein is CASSLASGSLYEQYF. CDR3 nucleotide sequence: TGTGCCAGCAGCTTGGCTAGCGGGAGCCTCTACGAGCAGTACTTC. Variable domain in full (rest from reference TRBV7-6 and TRBJ2-7): GAGVSQSPRYKVTKRGQDVALRCDPISGHVSLYWYRQALGQGPEFLTYFNYEAQQDKSGLPNDRFSAERPEGSISTLTIQRTEQRDSAMYRCASSLASGSLYEQYFGPGTRLTVT.

In its sample, this clonotype was seen many times. The chain combines TRBV11-2 with TRBJ1-5; no clear D gene. Germline V gives CDR1 SGHAT, CDR2 FQNNGV. The germline V and J ends were trimmed by 2 bases and 5 bases, with 7 bases remaining between them. This CDR3 contains 13 residues. The CDR3 DNA sequence: TGTGCCAGCAGCTTACGGCCTTATCAGCCCCAGCATTTT. This gives the protein CASSLRPYQPQHF.

CDR3 coding DNA: TGTGCCAGCGTTGGGGTGAGCGGTAAAGGAACAGATACGCAGTATTTT. Residues: CASVGVSGKGTDTQYF. The chain uses TRBV12-3 or TRBV12-4 and TRBJ2-3, with TRBD2 as a possible D gene (5 bases). CDR3 length equals 16 residues. V lost 8 bases and J lost 3, with 21 bases in between.

This clonotype has a handful of counts. The chain employs TRBV4-1 and TRBJ1-2; no clear D. The germline V gene has CDR1 MGHRA and CDR2 YSYEKL. V dropped 0 bases and J dropped 2 bases, with 10 bases sitting between them. The CDR3 contains 15 residues. The CDR3 region has the DNA TGCGCCAGCAGCCAAGACCCTCGGGAGAACTATGGCTACACCTTC. It specifies CASSQDPRENYGYTF.

The gene calls are TRBV19 and TRBJ2-7; 7 bases fit TRBD1. Germline V gene sequence: CDR1 LNHDA, CDR2 SQIVND (reference sequence). J was trimmed by 3 bases and V by 3 bases; bases with no gene match: 8. The CDR3 is 15 residues long. CDR3 sequence: CASSIVPTGSYEQYF. Written as DNA, the CDR3 is TGTGCCAGTAGTATCGTCCCGACAGGGAGCTACGAGCAGTACTTC.

This clonotype has at least ten counts. A single base is all that separates this from a far larger clone, so a read error is likely. The V gene is TRBV7-2, the J gene TRBJ1-1; D is perhaps TRBD1 (6 bases). Germline V gene lookup returns CDR1 SGHTA and CDR2 FQGNSA. This CDR3 region has 13 residues. Trimming removed 5 bases at V and 3 bases at J, with 10 bases between. The CDR3 sequence is CASSTQGYTEAFF. CDR3 sequence (DNA): TGTGCCAGCAGCACCCAGGGGTACACTGAAGCTTTCTTT. The whole variable domain, filled in from reference TRBV7-2 and TRBJ1-1, reads GAGVSQSPSNKVTEKGKDVELRCDPISGHTALYWYRQSLGQGLEFLIYFQGNSAPDKSGLPSDRFSAERTGGSVSTLTIQRTQQEDSAVYLCASSTQGYTEAFFGQGTRLTVV.

This clonotype showed up just a few times. The gene calls are TRBV24-1 and TRBJ1-2; 7 bases match TRBD1. V trimming: 4 bases; J trimming: 8 bases; junction bases outside the gene matches: 9. The germline CDR1 and CDR2 sequences are KGHDR and SFDVKD. The CDR3 sequence is 14 residues long. CDR3 nucleotide sequence: TGTGCCACCAGTGACTCCGACAGGGTAGGCGGCTACACCTTC. Translated, it gives CATSDSDRVGGYTF.